A selection of T cell receptor beta chains follows, all from one sample in a study of blood T cell repertoires in COVID-19. Repertoires were generated with immunoSEQ multiplex PCR, while TCRdb's copy carries only in-frame clones and drops some. This table holds about 140,000 clones, over 75% found once. Material for sequencing was peripheral blood. These receptors were obtained from a human donor in a cohort sampled during active COVID-19. CDR3s leave out the opening cysteine and the closing phenylalanine or tryptophan. D genes are given only for firm matches.

V gene: TRBV7-9
D gene: .
J gene: TRBJ2-2
CDR3 protein: ASSSLATGELF

V gene: TRBV7-3
D gene: .
J gene: TRBJ2-3
CDR3 protein: ASSSRGTDTQY

V gene: TRBV25-1
D gene: TRBD1
J gene: TRBJ1-5
CDR3 protein: ASSPSGTGGNQPQH

V gene: TRBV11-2
D gene: .
J gene: TRBJ2-1
CDR3 protein: ASTKTRVPYNEQF

V gene: TRBV2
D gene: TRBD1
J gene: TRBJ2-7
CDR3 protein: ASSERGQIYEQY

V gene: TRBV30
D gene: .
J gene: TRBJ1-2
CDR3 protein: AWIPDRNYGYT

V gene: TRBV6-6
D gene: TRBD1
J gene: TRBJ2-4
CDR3 protein: ASSTGQASPSGD

V gene: TRBV12-3/TRBV12-4
D gene: .
J gene: TRBJ1-2
CDR3 protein: ASTRTAYYGYT

V gene: TRBV27
D gene: .
J gene: TRBJ2-7
CDR3 protein: ASSLWPGRSYEQY

V gene: TRBV5-1
D gene: .
J gene: TRBJ1-4
CDR3 protein: ASSLGEAGKLF

V gene: TRBV18
D gene: .
J gene: TRBJ2-5
CDR3 protein: ASSPSGYQETQY

V gene: TRBV7-3
D gene: .
J gene: TRBJ2-2
CDR3 protein: ASGSAYTGELF

V gene: TRBV4-3
D gene: .
J gene: TRBJ2-2
CDR3 protein: ASRTGQTNTGELF

V gene: TRBV5-1
D gene: .
J gene: TRBJ2-3
CDR3 protein: ASSLGLRGSTDTQY

V gene: TRBV4-3
D gene: TRBD2
J gene: TRBJ2-3
CDR3 protein: ASSQDSAGATDTQY

V gene: TRBV27
D gene: .
J gene: TRBJ2-6
CDR3 protein: ASSKAAGANVLT

V gene: TRBV7-2
D gene: TRBD2
J gene: TRBJ2-1
CDR3 protein: ASSFSGNTYNEQF

V gene: TRBV7-9
D gene: TRBD2
J gene: TRBJ2-7
CDR3 protein: ASSLVRTGRLEQY

V gene: TRBV15
D gene: .
J gene: TRBJ2-7
CDR3 protein: ATSRQTGLPWEQY

V gene: TRBV7-2
D gene: .
J gene: TRBJ1-3
CDR3 protein: ASSPSVGTGNTIY

V gene: TRBV10-3
D gene: TRBD1
J gene: TRBJ1-2
CDR3 protein: AISERTGSYGYT

V gene: TRBV20-1
D gene: .
J gene: TRBJ2-5
CDR3 protein: SASSGAQETQY

V gene: TRBV5-1
D gene: TRBD2
J gene: TRBJ2-1
CDR3 protein: ASSLIGGTSGRREQF

V gene: TRBV29-1
D gene: .
J gene: TRBJ1-1
CDR3 protein: SVGQGSTEAF

V gene: TRBV19
D gene: .
J gene: TRBJ2-7
CDR3 protein: ASSIGRLYEQY

V gene: TRBV21-1
D gene: .
J gene: TRBJ1-5
CDR3 protein: ASSKPILWGRRFY

V gene: TRBV18
D gene: TRBD1
J gene: TRBJ2-7
CDR3 protein: ASSAPGQGAYEQY

V gene: TRBV28
D gene: TRBD1
J gene: TRBJ1-5
CDR3 protein: ASKKTGSRQPQH

V gene: TRBV29-1
D gene: .
J gene: TRBJ1-1
CDR3 protein: SVAQVGGGTEAF

V gene: TRBV19
D gene: TRBD1
J gene: TRBJ1-6
CDR3 protein: ASPGQGYSYNSPLH

V gene: TRBV2
D gene: .
J gene: TRBJ1-5
CDR3 protein: ASSETRYSNQPQH

V gene: TRBV23-1
D gene: TRBD1
J gene: TRBJ1-6
CDR3 protein: ASSQWDREDNSPLH

V gene: TRBV28
D gene: .
J gene: TRBJ1-2
CDR3 protein: ASSLTTGSIINYGYT

V gene: TRBV3-1/TRBV3-2
D gene: .
J gene: TRBJ1-2
CDR3 protein: ASSPTRVANYGYT

V gene: TRBV6-5
D gene: TRBD1
J gene: TRBJ1-2
CDR3 protein: ASREDRAYGYT

V gene: TRBV4-1
D gene: TRBD1
J gene: TRBJ2-7
CDR3 protein: ASSPPNGQGLYEQY

V gene: TRBV11-3
D gene: TRBD1
J gene: TRBJ2-1
CDR3 protein: ASSPDRVRNEQF

V gene: TRBV6-6
D gene: TRBD1
J gene: TRBJ1-2
CDR3 protein: ASREQGGIYGYT

V gene: TRBV30
D gene: TRBD1
J gene: TRBJ1-2
CDR3 protein: AWRIRGTALDT

V gene: TRBV29-1
D gene: TRBD1
J gene: TRBJ1-4
CDR3 protein: SVFVIGTASEKLF

V gene: TRBV29-1
D gene: .
J gene: TRBJ1-2
CDR3 protein: SVGEGDYGYT

V gene: TRBV11-2
D gene: TRBD2
J gene: TRBJ2-5
CDR3 protein: ASSLRDRGVAGLGETQY

V gene: TRBV28
D gene: TRBD2
J gene: TRBJ2-1
CDR3 protein: ASSEKTSGRNEQF

V gene: TRBV28
D gene: .
J gene: TRBJ1-3
CDR3 protein: ASTQPAGGSGNTIY

V gene: TRBV9
D gene: .
J gene: TRBJ2-2
CDR3 protein: ASSVRTPNTGELF

V gene: TRBV29-1
D gene: TRBD1
J gene: TRBJ1-2
CDR3 protein: SVLTGADYGYT

V gene: TRBV27
D gene: TRBD1
J gene: TRBJ2-2
CDR3 protein: ASRNYQGVGTGELF

V gene: TRBV6-6
D gene: .
J gene: TRBJ2-5
CDR3 protein: ASSRDLEETQY

V gene: TRBV6-2/TRBV6-3
D gene: .
J gene: TRBJ2-2
CDR3 protein: ASRYLTGELF

V gene: TRBV6-5
D gene: .
J gene: TRBJ2-1
CDR3 protein: ASSYGSEALSKQF

V gene: TRBV19
D gene: .
J gene: TRBJ2-1
CDR3 protein: ASSIVTGGLGEQF

V gene: TRBV7-8
D gene: .
J gene: TRBJ1-5
CDR3 protein: ASSLAVTRVSNNQPQH

V gene: TRBV28
D gene: TRBD2
J gene: TRBJ2-1
CDR3 protein: ASSRGLAGLFSGNEQF

V gene: TRBV11-1
D gene: TRBD2
J gene: TRBJ2-3
CDR3 protein: ASSFRTSGIADTQY